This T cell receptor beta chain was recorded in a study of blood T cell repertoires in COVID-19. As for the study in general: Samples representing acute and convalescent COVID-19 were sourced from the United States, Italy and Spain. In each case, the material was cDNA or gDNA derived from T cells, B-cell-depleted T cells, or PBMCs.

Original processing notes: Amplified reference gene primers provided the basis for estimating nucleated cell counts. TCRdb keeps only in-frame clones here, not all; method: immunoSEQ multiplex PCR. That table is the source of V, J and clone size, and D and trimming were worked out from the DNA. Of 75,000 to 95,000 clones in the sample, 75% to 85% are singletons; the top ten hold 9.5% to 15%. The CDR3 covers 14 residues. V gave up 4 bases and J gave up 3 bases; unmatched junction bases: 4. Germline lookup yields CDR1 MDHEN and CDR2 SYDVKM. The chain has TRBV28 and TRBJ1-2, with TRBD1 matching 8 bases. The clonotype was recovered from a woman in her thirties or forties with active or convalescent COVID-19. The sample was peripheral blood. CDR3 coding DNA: TGTGCCAGCAGTTCCCACAGGGGGGACTATGGCTACACCTTC. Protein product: CASSSHRGDYGYTF.